A single sample gave rise to the 6 T cell receptor beta chains below, sequenced in a study of T-cell reconstitution after alpha-beta-depleted transplantation in children. Unique molecular identifiers tagged the TCRbeta library. MiXCR was run by TCRdb on the PCR reads, yielding one entry per CDR3 protein. The sample carries fewer than 550,000 distinct CDR3 sequences, 11% recorded once. Sequenced here: PBMCs, mostly from graft donor cells, sampled 180 days after TCRalphabeta/CD19-depleted stem cell transplant. These receptors all stem from a female patient aged 2-15 years who had a stem cell transplant for aplastic anemia, so the T cells may come from the graft donor.

This clonotype was recorded at least ten times. J is TRBJ2-1 and V is TRBV6-2 or TRBV6-3; weak D call: TRBD2 (6 bases). Germline V gene lookup returns CDR1 MNHEY and CDR2 SVGEGT. This CDR3 spans 15 amino acids. V shed 1 base and J shed 0 bases, with 7 bases lying between them. CDR3 nucleotides: TGTGCCAGCAGTTACTTCGGGAGCTCCTACAATGAGCAGTTCTTC. Translated, it gives CASSYFGSSYNEQFF.

The chain joins TRBV14 to TRBJ2-2, with 7 positions matching TRBD1. This CDR3 is 13 amino acids long. Germline loops: CDR1 SGHDN, CDR2 FVKESK. V was pared by 6 bases and J by 7 bases, with 5 bases of the junction left unmatched. Here the CDR3 reads CASRRQGGGELFF. CDR3 DNA: TGTGCCAGCAGAAGACAGGGTGGCGGGGAGCTGTTTTTT.

This clonotype occurred a few times. The chain employs TRBV3-1 and TRBJ2-2; possibly TRBD2 for D (5 bases). Per germline, CDR1 LGHDT and CDR2 YNNKEL (reference sequence). This CDR3 spans 20 amino acids. The V and J ends lost 2 bases and 5 bases respectively, with 27 bases between them. The CDR3 DNA follows: TGTGCCAGCAGCCAACCGATAGAGGGCTGGTTCGTCCTGGGAACCGGGGAGCTGTTTTTT. Protein: CASSQPIEGWFVLGTGELFF. The entire variable domain, with the rest obtained from reference TRBV3-1 and TRBJ2-2, is as follows: DTAVSQTPKYLVTQMGNDKSIKCEQNLGHDTMYWYKQDSKKFLKIMFSYNNKELIINETVPNRFSPKSPDKAHLNLHINSLELGDSAVYFCASSQPIEGWFVLGTGELFFGEGSRLTVL.

This clonotype was detected only a few times. The chain has TRBV20-1 and TRBJ2-5, with D possibly matching TRBD2 (5 bases). Germline-derived CDR1 and CDR2 are DFQATT and SNEGSKA (reference sequence). Trimming removed 2 bases from V and 7 bases from J, with 23 bases in between. The CDR3 is 16 amino acids. CDR3 DNA sequence: TGCAGTGCTAGACAGGCCCGCCCGGCCCTCGGAGGGACCCAGTACTTC. Translated, it gives CSARQARPALGGTQYF.

There are a few counts of this clonotype. This rearrangement joins TRBV11-1 to TRBJ2-5; 9 nucleotides align to TRBD2. V shed 3 bases, J shed 5 bases, and the junction held 25 bases outside the gene matches. The CDR3 is 21 residues long. Germline V lookup: CDR1 SGHAT, CDR2 FQDESV (reference sequence). In DNA, the CDR3 is TGTGCCAGCAGCTTTCCCACCCCACTAGCGGGTCGACGGGAGGTCTGGGAGACCCAGTACTTC. Amino acids: CASSFPTPLAGRREVWETQYF. The variable domain in full, completed from reference TRBV11-1 and TRBJ2-5, reads EAEVAQSPRYKITEKSQAVAFWCDPISGHATLYWYRQILGQGPELLVQFQDESVVDDSQLPKDRFSAERLKGVDSTLKIQPAELGDSAMYLCASSFPTPLAGRREVWETQYFGPGTRLLVL.

The V and J genes are TRBV6-5 and TRBJ1-1, with D unclear. CDR3 length: 14 amino acids. The germline V gene encodes CDR1 MNHEY and CDR2 SVGAGI. V shed 7 bases and J shed 6 bases, with 18 bases lying between them. The CDR3 protein is CASTYIIGGSEAFF. CDR3 nucleotide sequence: TGTGCCAGCACTTATATTATCGGTGGATCTGAAGCTTTCTTT.